The 14 T cell receptor beta chains in this list originate from one sample, sequenced in a study of cytomegalovirus exposure and HLA in healthy donors. Vbeta (60) and Jbeta (13) primers were used in the PCR. The protocol was immunoSEQ multiplex PCR, while the TCRdb copy is restricted to in-frame clones and leaves out a portion. The sample lists around 150,000 clones, more than 75% occurring once. Sequenced input: PBMCs. These receptors were obtained from a male donor in good health and CMV-seronegative.

The J gene is TRBJ2-2, the V gene TRBV5-1; D may be TRBD1 (6 bases). This CDR3 comprises 14 residues. The germline V gene has CDR1 SGHRS and CDR2 YFSETQ. Trimming took off 7 bases at V and 1 base at J, with 11 bases between the two ends. The CDR3 sequence is CASFRQENTGELFF. The CDR3 DNA sequence: TGCGCCAGCTTCCGACAGGAGAACACCGGGGAGCTGTTTTTT.

The chain carries TRBV21-1 and TRBJ1-1; the D call of TRBD1 is as the table states it, not checked on the DNA. TRBV21-1 is a documented pseudogene. CDR3 size: 13 residues. For the CDR3, the DNA is TGTGCCAGCACTAAACAGGAAAACACTGAAGCTTTCTTT. Residues: CASTKQENTEAFF.

CDR3 sequence reads: CASSEEAGGRPDTQYF. The CDR3 DNA is TGTGCCAGTAGCGAAGAAGCGGGGGGGCGGCCAGATACGCAGTATTTT. This chain connects TRBV19 to TRBJ2-3, with 10 bases fitting TRBD2. V dropped 6 bases and J dropped 4; count of bases not matched to a gene: 10. Germline V gene lookup returns CDR1 LNHDA and CDR2 SQIVND (reference sequence). The CDR3 is made up of 16 amino acids. The full variable domain, rest sourced from reference TRBV19 and TRBJ2-3, is DGGITQSPKYLFRKEGQNVTLSCEQNLNHDAMYWYRQDPGQGLRLIYYSQIVNDFQKGDIAEGYSVSREKKESFPLTVTSAQKNPTAFYLCASSEEAGGRPDTQYFGPGTRLTVL.

V and J are TRBV5-5 and TRBJ1-6; TRBD1 matches 8 bases. The CDR3 is 15 residues long. V lost 2 bases and J lost 8; bases outside the gene matches: 6. Germline V gene lookup returns CDR1 SGHKS and CDR2 YYEKEE (reference sequence). CDR3 in amino acids: CASSFGQGGDSPLHF. The CDR3 nucleotides read TGTGCCAGCAGCTTTGGACAGGGAGGAGATTCACCCCTCCACTTT.

This rearrangement joins TRBV6-5 to TRBJ1-1, with 10 positions matching TRBD1. The CDR3 runs to 14 residues. V lost 6 bases and J lost 1; bases outside the gene matches: 2. Germline CDR1 is MNHEY and CDR2 is SVGAGI. The CDR3 sequence is CASRTGGGNTEAFF. In DNA form, the CDR3 reads TGTGCCAGCAGGACAGGGGGCGGGAACACTGAAGCTTTCTTT.

This chain joins TRBV7-2 and TRBJ2-2; 7 positions match TRBD2. The V segment lost 5 bases and the J segment 1 base; nucleotides outside the gene matches: 10. Germline V gene sequence: CDR1 SGHTA, CDR2 FQGNSA. This CDR3 spans 17 amino acids. This CDR3 is CASSPLFGGGNTGELFF. CDR3 coding DNA: TGTGCCAGCAGCCCGTTATTTGGGGGGGGGAACACCGGGGAGCTGTTTTTT.

The rearrangement joins TRBV10-2 to TRBJ1-6; no firm D call. Germline V gene sequence: CDR1 WSHSY, CDR2 SAAADI. The CDR3 loop spans 14 amino acids. V lost 3 bases and J 11 bases, leaving 14 bases between the germline ends. Here the CDR3 reads CASSDRHRVTPLHF. The CDR3 DNA sequence: TGCGCCAGCAGTGATCGACATCGAGTGACACCCCTCCACTTT.

This clone turned up a few times. V gene TRBV18 combines with J gene TRBJ2-7; D is possibly TRBD2 (5 bases). Between the trimmed V and J ends, which lost 6 bases and 5 bases, there was a span of 17 bases. The CDR3 has 14 residues. Germline CDR1 KGHSH, CDR2 LQKENI. This chain's CDR3 is CASSPESGFHEQYF. DNA of the CDR3: TGTGCCAGCTCGCCGGAATCGGGATTCCACGAGCAGTACTTC.

The CDR3 bases are TGTGCCAGCCAGGCAGGGCTAGGGGAAAAACTGTTTTTT. It encodes CASQAGLGEKLFF. This chain uses TRBV27 with TRBJ1-4; possibly TRBD1 for D (5 bases). The germline gives CDR1 MNHEY, CDR2 SMNVEV (reference sequence). The length of the CDR3 is 13 residues. The V gene lost 8 bases and the J gene lost 8 bases, with 15 bases spanning the gap. Full variable domain (missing parts from reference TRBV27 and TRBJ1-4): EAQVTQNPRYLITVTGKKLTVTCSQNMNHEYMSWYRQDPGLGLRQIYYSMNVEVTDKGDVPEGYKVSRKEKRNFPLILESPSPNQTSLYFCASQAGLGEKLFFGSGTQLSVL.

The rearrangement uses TRBV2 and TRBJ2-7; 9 nucleotides line up with TRBD2. The ends lost 9 bases at V and 1 base at J; junction bases unmatched: 7. The length of the CDR3 is 14 residues. CDR1 SNHLY and CDR2 FYNNEI come from the germline V gene. For the CDR3, the DNA is TGTGCCAGTAGCCGGCTAGCGGGGTCCTACGAGCAGTACTTC. Residues: CASSRLAGSYEQYF.

This clone was observed a handful of times. The genes are TRBV21-1 and TRBJ2-5; TRBD2, as called in the table, went unchecked against the DNA. TRBV21-1 corresponds to a pseudogene. This CDR3 has 18 amino acids. The CDR3: CASSKALLALFFQETQYF. The CDR3 DNA sequence: TGTGCCAGCAGCAAAGCGCTGCTAGCGCTCTTTTTCCAAGAGACCCAGTACTTC.

Here the CDR3 DNA reads TGCAGCGCCTCACGACTAGGCGCAGATACGCAGTATTTT. Its translation: CSASRLGADTQYF. The genes are TRBV29-1 and TRBJ2-3; a possible D gene is TRBD2 (6 bases). The CDR3 has 13 amino acids. Trimming shortened V by 7 bases and J by 4 bases, and 15 bases separated the two germline ends. Germline V gives CDR1 SQVTM, CDR2 ANQGSEA.

The chain has TRBV30 and TRBJ2-1; D is unclear. This CDR3 has 16 amino acids. Germline CDR1 is GTSNPN and CDR2 is SVGIG (reference sequence). V lost 2 bases and J lost 1, with 15 bases in between. The CDR3 spells CAWSPLTGYSYNEQFF. The CDR3 region has the DNA TGTGCCTGGAGTCCCTTAACGGGTTATTCCTACAATGAGCAGTTCTTC.

The chain couples TRBV7-2 to TRBJ2-7; D may be TRBD1 (6 bases). Trimming left V 6 bases short and J 1 base short, with 16 bases between. The CDR3 totals 15 residues. From germline, CDR1 is SGHTA and CDR2 FQGNSA. The CDR3 here is CASSYRVELSYEQYF. CDR3 DNA: TGTGCCAGCAGTTACAGGGTCGAGTTATCCTACGAGCAGTACTTC.